Following are 24 T cell receptor beta chains from one sample sequenced in a study of blood T cells in healthy people across ages (dated by TCRdb to 2014 to 2015). The protocol used for the library was 5' RACE. A second about 7 to 11 cycle PCR used a sample-barcoded 5' primer and a J-beta primer mix. The public reads were reprocessed in TCRdb via fastp at Q25 and MiXCR, keeping in-frame beta chains. Each entry is one CDR3 protein sequence, shown with its most common DNA and genes. This sample holds some 1.8 million distinct CDR3 sequences; about two fifths were observed only once. The ten largest make up roughly 23% of the sample. The specimen was blood. The receptors stem from a human donor in good health.

This clonotype was detected a few times. The V call is TRBV20-1, the J call TRBJ2-7; 13 nucleotides align to TRBD2. The CDR3 loop spans 19 amino acids. J lost 0 bases, V lost 4 bases, and 15 bases had no gene match. Germline V gene sequence: CDR1 DFQATT, CDR2 SNEGSKA (reference sequence). CDR3 protein: CSAIWTSGGSPRSSYEQYF. The CDR3 region has the DNA TGCAGTGCTATCTGGACTAGCGGGGGTTCACCGAGATCCTCCTACGAGCAGTACTTC.

This clonotype appeared a few times. The J gene is TRBJ2-1, the V gene TRBV12-5; D is uncertain. The CDR3 consists of 14 residues. CDR1 LGHNT and CDR2 FRNRAP come from the germline V gene. With 3 bases removed from V and 8 bases from J, the gap between germline ends came to 14 bases. The CDR3 is CASGFHPSHDEQFF. CDR3 sequence (DNA): TGTGCTAGTGGTTTCCACCCTTCCCACGATGAGCAGTTCTTC.

The CDR3 nucleotides read TGTGCCAGCCGACGGCCCTCGGGACCAACGGAGCAGTTCTTC. This encodes CASRRPSGPTEQFF. J is TRBJ2-1 and V is TRBV7-2; either TRBD1 or TRBD2 may fit D (5 bases each). With 8 bases removed from V and 10 bases from J, the gap between germline ends came to 21 bases. Germline V CDR1 and CDR2: SGHTA, FQGNSA. CDR3 length: 14 amino acids.

V gene TRBV4-3 combines with J gene TRBJ1-4; D unresolved. This CDR3 has 14 residues. V lost 6 bases to trimming and J lost 0 bases, with 8 bases between them. The V gene's germline CDR1 is LGHNA and CDR2 YSLEER. CDR3 sequence reads: CASSVTPTNEKLFF. The CDR3 nucleotides are TGCGCCAGCAGTGTGACTCCAACTAATGAAAAACTGTTTTTT.

With respect to this clonotype: A junction boundary mismatches the germline segment, possibly from a read error. V gene TRBV28 combines with J gene TRBJ2-5, with 8 bases aligning to TRBD2. Germline V gene data show CDR1 as MDHEN and CDR2 as SYDVKM. CDR3 length equals 15 residues. CDR3: CASSLPVAGQGTQYF. The DNA of the CDR3 is TGTGCCAGCAGTTTACCCGTAGCGGGGCAAGGGACCCAGTACTTC.

The chain couples TRBV6-1 to TRBJ2-3; 11 bases match TRBD2. Germline trimming cut 6 bases from V and 7 bases from J; bases unmatched to any gene: 9. Germline V gene data show CDR1 as MNHNS and CDR2 as SASEGT. The CDR3 runs 15 residues. CDR3: CASRGALAGAHTQYF. The DNA of the CDR3 is TGTGCCAGCAGGGGGGCACTAGCGGGGGCCCATACGCAGTATTTT.

The chain combines TRBV6-5 with TRBJ1-5; 8 nucleotides agree with TRBD1. The CDR3 runs to 15 residues. After removal of 5 bases from V and 5 bases from J, the junction contained 8 bases not matched to a gene. Germline CDR1 and CDR2: MNHEY and SVGAGI. The CDR3 reads CASSLRGQADQPQHF. The CDR3 DNA sequence: TGTGCCAGCAGTCTACGGGGACAGGCGGATCAGCCCCAGCATTTT.

The chain has TRBV3-1 and TRBJ2-4, with 7 bases identical to TRBD1. Germline V gene lookup returns CDR1 LGHDT and CDR2 YNNKEL (reference sequence). CDR3 length: 14 amino acids. The V gene end was trimmed by 3 bases and the J gene end by 5 bases; junction bases not matched to a gene: 4. The DNA for the CDR3 is TGTGCCAGCAGCCAGAGACAGGGCGAAAACATTCAGTACTTC. This gives the protein CASSQRQGENIQYF.

The rearrangement links TRBV3-1 to TRBJ1-1; no clear D. Germline V gene sequence: CDR1 LGHDT, CDR2 YNNKEL (reference sequence). This CDR3 contains 13 residues. V shed 1 base and J shed 5 bases, with 8 bases lying between them. CDR3 residues: CASSQVVQTEAFF. The CDR3 nucleotides read TGTGCCAGCAGCCAAGTGGTACAGACTGAAGCTTTCTTT. The full variable domain, its missing parts supplied by reference TRBV3-1 and TRBJ1-1, is DTAVSQTPKYLVTQMGNDKSIKCEQNLGHDTMYWYKQDSKKFLKIMFSYNNKELIINETVPNRFSPKSPDKAHLNLHINSLELGDSAVYFCASSQVVQTEAFFGQGTRLTVV.

The chain links TRBV7-2 to TRBJ2-1, with a weak D call TRBD1 (5 bases). The CDR3 runs to 13 residues. V was clipped by 2 bases and J by 6 bases, with 8 bases between them. The V gene's germline CDR1 is SGHTA and CDR2 FQGNSA. The CDR3 sequence is CASSLFGANEQFF. DNA for the CDR3: TGTGCCAGCAGCTTATTTGGGGCCAATGAGCAGTTCTTC.

On this clonotype: A much larger clone is a single base away; this may be a read error. The chain recombines TRBV20-1 with TRBJ1-4; TRBD1 aligns across 7 bases. The germline CDR1 and CDR2 sequences are DFQATT and SNEGSKA (reference sequence). The CDR3 extends over 15 amino acids. The CDR3 DNA follows: TGCAGTGCGCCGGGACCGTTTGACCAGGGGGAAAAACGGTTTTTT. This codes for CSAPGPFDQGEKRFF.

Written as DNA, the CDR3 is TGTGCCAGCAGCGGGGATGGGGGCAGCATCGGCCGATCCACTGAAGCTTTCTTT. It specifies CASSGDGGSIGRSTEAFF. The chain links TRBV9 to TRBJ1-1; the D gene is possibly TRBD1 (6 bases). Trimming cost V 3 bases and J 4 bases, with 25 bases left between them. The CDR3 extends over 18 amino acids. Germline values: CDR1 SGDLS, CDR2 YYNGEE.

This clonotype was picked up many times. The chain uses TRBV7-8 and TRBJ2-7, with D uncertain. V lost 5 bases to trimming and J lost 0 bases, with 8 bases between them. The CDR3 covers 13 residues. Germline assignment: CDR1 SGHVS and CDR2 FQNEAQ. The CDR3: CASSLATSYEQYF. CDR3 nucleotide sequence: TGTGCCAGCAGCCTGGCTACCTCCTACGAGCAGTACTTC.

This clonotype showed up just once. This chain connects TRBV9 to TRBJ2-7, with TRBD1 as a possible D gene (6 bases). Trimming stripped 4 bases from V and 5 bases from J, with 13 bases between. This CDR3 has 13 amino acids. Germline CDR1 and CDR2: SGDLS and YYNGEE. The CDR3, as DNA: TGTGCCAGCAGCTCCGCCGGACAGAACGAGCAGTACTTC. Translating it yields CASSSAGQNEQYF.

The J gene is TRBJ2-1, the V gene TRBV28; 11 nucleotides line up with TRBD1. V dropped 7 bases and J dropped 4; count of bases not matched to a gene: 6. Looked up from germline, CDR1 is MDHEN and CDR2 is SYDVKM. The CDR3 totals 15 residues. The CDR3 sequence: CASTRTGGAYNEQFF. CDR3 DNA: TGTGCCAGCACCCGGACAGGGGGCGCGTACAATGAGCAGTTCTTC.

The chain employs TRBV6-6 and TRBJ1-2; D ambiguous. Per the germline V gene, CDR1 is MNHNY and CDR2 is SVGAGI (reference sequence). V was pared by 1 base and J by 7 bases, with 16 bases between. The CDR3 loop spans 15 amino acids. The CDR3 sequence is CASSYYSRSEGGYTF. CDR3 DNA sequence: TGTGCCAGCAGTTACTACAGTCGGAGCGAGGGTGGCTACACCTTC.

This chain links TRBV7-6 with TRBJ1-5, with D possibly TRBD1 on 6 matching bases. This CDR3 has 15 amino acids. The germline CDR1 and CDR2 sequences are SGHVS and FNYEAQ. V dropped 5 bases and J dropped 7 bases, with 18 bases sitting between them. The chain's CDR3 is CASSPSRGGDQPQHF. In DNA form, the CDR3 reads TGTGCCAGCAGCCCATCGAGGGGGGGCGACCAGCCCCAGCATTTT.

This clonotype was detected only a few times. CDR3 DNA: TGCGCCAGCAGCTTGGAGGGGGACAGGCAAATGGCGCAGTATTTT. Protein: CASSLEGDRQMAQYF. The chain recombines TRBV5-1 with TRBJ2-3, with 8 bases matching TRBD1. V lost 0 bases to trimming and J lost 10 bases; unmatched junction nucleotides: 10. The CDR3 is made up of 15 amino acids. The germline V gene has CDR1 SGHRS and CDR2 YFSETQ.

This clonotype was observed a few times. The J gene is TRBJ2-3, the V gene TRBV9; TRBD2 aligns across 13 bases. Germline CDR1 SGDLS, CDR2 YYNGEE. V lost 3 bases and J lost 6; bases outside the gene matches: 10. This CDR3 is built from 17 residues. The CDR3 loop reads CASSARTSGGDQDTQYF. The DNA for the CDR3 is TGTGCCAGCAGCGCGAGGACTAGCGGGGGCGATCAGGATACGCAGTATTTT.

This clonotype was recorded many times. The V and J genes are TRBV11-2 and TRBJ2-4, with D possibly being TRBD1 or TRBD2 (5 bases each). The CDR3 has 12 amino acids. Germline V CDR1 and CDR2: SGHAT, FQNNGV. Deletions cut 5 bases from V and 14 bases from J, with 16 bases between. The CDR3 DNA is TGTGCCAGCAGCCCCCGAGGGGAAAGTGAGTACTTC. Translating it yields CASSPRGESEYF.

The chain carries TRBV3-1 and TRBJ1-1, with D possibly being TRBD1 (6 bases). Germline CDR1 reads LGHDT; CDR2 reads YNNKEL (reference sequence). There are 16 residues in the CDR3. V was trimmed by 4 bases and J by 0 bases, leaving 15 bases between them. The CDR3 nucleotides read TGTGCCAGCAGCCGCCCCGGACAGACCATGAACACTGAAGCTTTCTTT. Its translation: CASSRPGQTMNTEAFF. The full variable domain, rest sourced from reference TRBV3-1 and TRBJ1-1, is DTAVSQTPKYLVTQMGNDKSIKCEQNLGHDTMYWYKQDSKKFLKIMFSYNNKELIINETVPNRFSPKSPDKAHLNLHINSLELGDSAVYFCASSRPGQTMNTEAFFGQGTRLTVV.

This chain joins TRBV18 and TRBJ2-3; 9 bases are shared with TRBD1. This CDR3 contains 16 residues. V was pared by 3 bases and J by 0 bases, with 4 bases of the junction left unmatched. Germline V CDR1 and CDR2: KGHSH, LQKENI. The CDR3 nucleotides read TGTGCCAGCTCACCGACCGGGACAGGGAGCACAGATACGCAGTATTTT. Its protein is CASSPTGTGSTDTQYF.

This clonotype occurred a few times. The chain employs TRBV6-2 or TRBV6-3 and TRBJ2-7; D not resolved. CDR1 MNHEY and CDR2 SVGEGT come from the germline V gene. The CDR3 spans 12 residues. V was trimmed by 6 bases and J by 2 bases, leaving 8 bases between them. As DNA, the CDR3 is TGTGCCAGCAGAACCGGCACCTACGAGCAGTACTTC. Encoded protein: CASRTGTYEQYF.

The chain joins TRBV29-1 to TRBJ1-1; maybe TRBD1 (5 bases). V was clipped by 1 base and J by 3 bases, with 9 bases between them. The V gene's germline CDR1 is SQVTM and CDR2 ANQGSEA. The CDR3 runs 13 residues. DNA for the CDR3: TGCAGCGTTGAAGTTGGGGCAGACACTGAAGCTTTCTTT. This translates into CSVEVGADTEAFF.